The 24 T cell receptor beta chains in this list originate from one sample, sequenced in a study of tumor-infiltrating lymphocytes in localized non-small cell lung cancer (dated by TCRdb to 2020 to 2022). To prepare the library, the immunoSEQ multiplex PCR assay was applied. This immuneACCESS table, as held by TCRdb, lists in-frame sequences with V and J called but not all clones. Of the missing ones, under half trace to an unresolved V gene in checked studies; the others have no known cause. The sample records around 13,000 clones, around 74% of which are singletons. Of the sample, roughly an eighth is held by the ten largest clones. Sequencing was done on a sample of uninvolved lung tissue not adjacent to the tumor. Receptors originate from a human donor with non-small cell lung cancer.

This clone came up once. This chain joins TRBV4-2 and TRBJ1-3; D is undetermined. The CDR3 length is 16 residues. V was cut by 0 bases and J by 1 base, with 10 bases left in between. CDR1 and CDR2 from the germline V gene are LGHNA and YNFKEQ. This CDR3 reads CASSQEAAASGNTIYF. CDR3 in DNA: TGTGCCAGCAGCCAAGAAGCGGCAGCATCTGGAAACACCATATATTTT.

The chain employs TRBV7-9 and TRBJ1-6, with TRBD1 matching over 8 bases. This CDR3 comprises 14 residues. Germline assignment: CDR1 SEHNR and CDR2 FQNEAQ (reference sequence). Trimming removed 8 bases from V and 8 bases from J; junction bases left unmatched: 8. CDR3 region: CASGSGTGYSPLHF. The CDR3 DNA sequence: TGTGCCAGCGGCTCCGGGACAGGTTATTCACCCCTCCACTTT.

The rearrangement links TRBV11-2 to TRBJ1-3, with D perhaps TRBD1 (5 bases). The CDR3 sequence is 17 residues long. Germline CDR1 reads SGHAT; CDR2 reads FQNNGV. Trimming cost V 5 bases and J 0 bases, with 17 bases left between them. The CDR3 sequence is CASSAGTVGTSGNTIYF. The CDR3, as DNA: TGTGCCAGCAGCGCGGGGACCGTGGGGACCTCTGGAAACACCATATATTTT.

V is TRBV11-3 and J is TRBJ2-4; 9 bases map to TRBD1. V shed 4 bases and J 0 bases; nucleotides not matched to a gene: 4. Germline CDR1 reads SGHNT; CDR2 reads YENEEA. The CDR3 runs 16 residues. The CDR3 loop reads CASSSGQGIAKNIQYF. The CDR3 nucleotides read TGTGCCAGCAGCTCAGGACAGGGGATAGCCAAAAACATTCAGTACTTC.

In this sample, this clone turned up once. V usage is TRBV7-2 and J usage is TRBJ1-2; possible D gene TRBD1, 6 bases. V gave up 6 bases and J gave up 5 bases, with 16 bases separating them. The CDR3 has 14 amino acids. The germline CDR1 and CDR2 sequences are SGHTA and FQGNSA. The CDR3 sequence is CASSSGAGYYGYTF. The CDR3 coding sequence is TGTGCCAGCAGTTCGGGGGCAGGATATTATGGCTACACCTTC.

V is TRBV2 and J is TRBJ1-3; D gene ambiguous. CDR1 is SNHLY and CDR2 is FYNNEI in the germline V gene. Deletions cut 3 bases from V and 2 bases from J, with 5 bases between. The CDR3 covers 13 residues. CDR3 residues: CASSEEPGNTIYF. The CDR3, as DNA: TGTGCCAGCAGTGAGGAACCTGGAAACACCATATATTTT.

This chain joins TRBV5-6 and TRBJ2-7, with 8 positions matching TRBD2. V was pared by 3 bases and J by 0 bases, with 5 bases of the junction left unmatched. This CDR3 is built from 15 residues. The V gene's germline CDR1 is SGHDT and CDR2 YYEEEE. The CDR3 protein is CASSSIGRASYEQYF. The CDR3 region has the DNA TGTGCCAGCAGCTCAATCGGGAGGGCCTCCTACGAGCAGTACTTC.

J is TRBJ2-5 and V is TRBV7-9; 12 bases agree with TRBD2. The germline V gene has CDR1 SEHNR and CDR2 FQNEAQ (reference sequence). After removal of 8 bases from V and 7 bases from J, the junction contained 11 bases not matched to a gene. This CDR3 has 15 residues. The CDR3 nucleotides are TGTGCCAGCGATGACGGACTAGCGGGACTAAGGACCCAGTACTTC. Protein: CASDDGLAGLRTQYF.

The rearrangement uses TRBV7-6 and TRBJ2-7; tentatively, D is TRBD2 (6 bases). V was pared by 1 base and J by 0 bases, with 13 bases between. The CDR3 spans 16 residues. Germline V gene sequence: CDR1 SGHVS, CDR2 FNYEAQ. CDR3: CASSLVAGLPSYEQYF. CDR3 DNA: TGTGCCAGCAGCTTAGTTGCGGGACTCCCCTCCTACGAGCAGTACTTC.

This sequence joins TRBV5-1 and TRBJ1-1; D remains unclear. This CDR3 comprises 13 residues. Germline V lookup: CDR1 SGHRS, CDR2 YFSETQ. V was pared by 0 bases and J by 2 bases, with 5 bases between. The CDR3 sequence is CASSLAGNTEAFF. CDR3 nucleotides: TGCGCCAGCAGCTTGGCCGGAAACACTGAAGCTTTCTTT.

This rearrangement joins TRBV19 to TRBJ1-5, with D uncertain. The CDR3 is 12 residues long. Trimming removed 5 bases from V and 5 bases from J, with 7 bases in between. Germline V gene lookup returns CDR1 LNHDA and CDR2 SQIVND (reference sequence). The CDR3 reads CASSYIDQPQHF. The CDR3 nucleotides are TGTGCCAGTAGTTATATTGATCAGCCCCAGCATTTT.

V is TRBV7-2 and J is TRBJ2-1; TRBD2 matches at 8 bases. Germline V gene lookup returns CDR1 SGHTA and CDR2 FQGNSA. The CDR3 is made up of 17 amino acids. V shed 0 bases, J shed 7 bases, and the junction held 11 bases outside the gene matches. CDR3 loop: CASSLASSGSLSNEQFF. CDR3 bases: TGTGCCAGCAGCTTAGCGTCTAGCGGGTCTCTAAGTAATGAGCAGTTCTTC.

This chain joins TRBV2 and TRBJ2-7; tentatively, D is TRBD2 (5 bases). The V gene's germline CDR1 is SNHLY and CDR2 FYNNEI. The CDR3 covers 13 residues. The V gene lost 11 bases and the J gene lost 0 bases, with 14 bases spanning the gap. CDR3 residues: CAGHGTSSYEQYF. The CDR3, as DNA: TGTGCCGGCCATGGAACTAGCTCCTACGAGCAGTACTTC. The variable domain in full, completed from reference TRBV2 and TRBJ2-7, reads EPEVTQTPSHQVTQMGQEVILRCVPISNHLYFYWYRQILGQKVEFLVSFYNNEISEKSEIFDDQFSVERPDGSNFTLKIRSTKLEDSAMYFCAGHGTSSYEQYFGPGTRLTVT.

The rearrangement uses TRBV10-3 and TRBJ1-4; D gene ambiguous. The CDR3 is made up of 14 amino acids. CDR1 is ENHRY, CDR2 SYGVKD, per germline. V was trimmed by 3 bases and J by 4 bases, leaving 9 bases between them. The CDR3, as DNA: TGTGCCATCAGTGACGAGATGAGTAATGAAAAACTGTTTTTT. This translates into CAISDEMSNEKLFF.

V and J are TRBV28 and TRBJ2-7, with 8 bases lining up with TRBD2. This CDR3 is built from 14 residues. Germline lookup yields CDR1 MDHEN and CDR2 SYDVKM. The V gene end was trimmed by 7 bases and the J gene end by 3 bases; junction bases not matched to a gene: 8. CDR3 sequence: CASIDPSGFYEQYF. The CDR3 DNA sequence: TGTGCCAGCATCGATCCTAGCGGGTTCTACGAGCAGTACTTC.

This clone was seen only once. This chain uses TRBV10-3 with TRBJ2-1; D may correspond to TRBD1 or TRBD2 (5 bases each). Trimming left V 2 bases short and J 8 bases short, with 16 bases between. The CDR3 has 15 residues. CDR1 and CDR2 from the germline V gene are ENHRY and SYGVKD. As DNA, the CDR3 is TGTGCCATCAGTGAGCCTCCGGGGACGAGCGATGAGCAGTTCTTC. Residues: CAISEPPGTSDEQFF.

The chain recombines TRBV30 with TRBJ1-1; D is perhaps TRBD1 (5 bases). The germline gives CDR1 GTSNPN, CDR2 SVGIG (reference sequence). The CDR3 loop spans 13 amino acids. The V end was cut by 0 bases, the J end by 4 bases, with 9 bases between. The CDR3 spells CAWSVRARTEAFF. The DNA of the CDR3 is TGTGCCTGGAGTGTCAGGGCCCGCACTGAAGCTTTCTTT.

The chain is built from TRBV28 and TRBJ2-7; TRBD2 agrees at 11 bases. The length of the CDR3 is 16 residues. Germline CDR1 MDHEN, CDR2 SYDVKM. With 5 bases clipped from V and 7 bases from J, the junction kept 13 bases outside the gene matches. CDR3 sequence: CASSAPLTSGKGEQYF. CDR3 bases: TGTGCCAGCAGTGCGCCCCTGACTAGCGGGAAGGGTGAGCAGTACTTC.

The chain carries TRBV30 and TRBJ1-5; D not resolved. Germline-derived CDR1 and CDR2 are GTSNPN and SVGIG (reference sequence). CDR3 length equals 15 residues. V was shortened by 3 bases and J by 5 bases, with 17 bases between the two germline ends. This CDR3 is CAWSHTGPLYQPQHF. CDR3 sequence (DNA): TGTGCCTGGAGCCATACCGGGCCTCTATATCAGCCCCAGCATTTT.

The V gene is TRBV21-1, the J gene TRBJ1-1; TRBD1, the table's D call, was not compared with the DNA. TRBV21-1 is a listed pseudogene. This CDR3 is 15 amino acids long. CDR3 residues: CASSNPGTLNTEAFF. The CDR3 DNA follows: TGTGCCAGCAGTAACCCCGGGACACTGAACACTGAAGCTTTCTTT.

The chain couples TRBV19 to TRBJ2-7; D is unclear. This CDR3 is 13 amino acids long. The V end lost 5 bases, the J end lost 4 bases, and 12 bases lay between the germline ends. The V gene's germline CDR1 is LNHDA and CDR2 SQIVND (reference sequence). This CDR3 is CASSLDGSYEQYF. The CDR3, as DNA: TGTGCCAGTAGTTTGGACGGATCGTACGAGCAGTACTTC. Looking up the rest from reference TRBV19 and TRBJ2-7 gives the full variable domain: DGGITQSPKYLFRKEGQNVTLSCEQNLNHDAMYWYRQDPGQGLRLIYYSQIVNDFQKGDIAEGYSVSREKKESFPLTVTSAQKNPTAFYLCASSLDGSYEQYFGPGTRLTVT.

The chain couples TRBV4-2 to TRBJ2-1; D is possibly TRBD2 (5 bases). Trimming took off 0 bases at V and 0 bases at J, with 6 bases between the two ends. Germline V gene data show CDR1 as LGHNA and CDR2 as YNFKEQ. CDR3 length: 15 amino acids. The CDR3 sequence is CASSQDRDSYNEQFF. CDR3 nucleotide sequence: TGTGCCAGCAGCCAAGACCGGGACTCCTACAATGAGCAGTTCTTC.

The chain uses TRBV6-5 and TRBJ2-5; perhaps TRBD1 as D (6 bases). The CDR3 is 15 residues long. V was cut by 0 bases and J by 2 bases, with 10 bases left in between. CDR1 and CDR2 (germline): MNHEY, SVGAGI. In DNA form, the CDR3 reads TGTGCCAGCAGTTACTCCGGACAGATACAAGAGACCCAGTACTTC. Amino acid sequence: CASSYSGQIQETQYF.

A single count supports this clone. The chain carries TRBV5-1 and TRBJ1-2; D remains unclear. Germline loops: CDR1 SGHRS, CDR2 YFSETQ. This CDR3 has 13 amino acids. Trimming left V 1 base short and J 4 bases short, with 8 bases between. The CDR3 sequence is CASSLTDRYGYTF. CDR3 coding DNA: TGCGCCAGCAGCTTGACAGACCGCTATGGCTACACCTTC.